The 28 T cell receptor beta chains reported below all come from one sample, sequenced in a study of shared clonotypes between healthy human individuals. Sequencing used immunoSEQ multiplex PCR; TCRdb keeps in-frame clones, though not all of them. Of about 490,000 clones in the sample, approximately 82% were seen once. Material for sequencing was PBMCs. Source of these receptors: a woman aged 40 to 50 in good health. Some clones in this sample may be carry-over from other donors' samples.

The chain couples TRBV5-1 to TRBJ2-5, with D possibly being TRBD2 (8 bases). Near its end, the DNA agrees better with TRBJ2-7, so the J call may be wrong. CDR3 length equals 16 residues. CDR1 and CDR2 (germline): SGHRS, YFSETQ. The CDR3 bases are TGCGCCAGCAGAGAGGGGGCGGGGGGCAAGTCCTACGAGCAGTACTTC. Amino acids: CASREGAGGKSYEQYF.

The gene calls are TRBV19 and TRBJ1-3; 7 bases match TRBD1. The V gene's germline CDR1 is LNHDA and CDR2 SQIVND (reference sequence). V was clipped by 6 bases and J by 0 bases; unmatched bases: 5. The CDR3 extends over 15 amino acids. The CDR3 coding sequence is TGTGCCAGTAGGAGGACAGGCCCCTCTGGAAACACCATATATTTT. Protein product: CASRRTGPSGNTIYF.

The chain is built from TRBV21-1 and TRBJ1-5; no DNA check was done on the table's D call, TRBD1. TRBV21-1 counts as a pseudogene. The CDR3 sequence is 15 residues long. CDR3 sequence (DNA): TGTGCCAGCAGCAAAAAAAACAGGTGTTTACAGCCCCAGCATTTT. Protein sequence: CASSKKNRCLQPQHF.

The rearrangement links TRBV2 to TRBJ2-3, with D maybe TRBD2 (5 bases). The CDR3 spans 13 residues. The germline V gene encodes CDR1 SNHLY and CDR2 FYNNEI. V was clipped by 7 bases and J by 6 bases, with 14 bases between them. CDR3: CASTEGVGDTQYF. Here the CDR3 DNA reads TGTGCCAGCACTGAGGGAGTAGGGGATACGCAGTATTTT.

This chain joins TRBV28 and TRBJ2-2, with 7 bases lining up with TRBD2. Germline loops: CDR1 MDHEN, CDR2 SYDVKM. The J segment lost 4 bases and the V segment lost 6 bases, leaving 8 bases of the junction unmatched. This CDR3 comprises 15 residues. This CDR3 reads CASRISGISTGELFF. The CDR3 DNA reads as TGTGCCAGCAGGATAAGCGGGATTAGCACCGGGGAGCTGTTTTTT.

The chain is built from TRBV30 and TRBJ1-4; D may be TRBD1 (6 bases). Germline CDR1 is GTSNPN and CDR2 is SVGIG (reference sequence). Trimming removed 5 bases from V and 6 bases from J, with 16 bases in between. The CDR3 is 14 residues long. CDR3 DNA sequence: TGTGCCTGGGAAACAGGGACGGGAGATGAAAAACTGTTTTTT. Translating gives CAWETGTGDEKLFF.

The rearrangement joins TRBV2 to TRBJ2-7; no definite D call. V lost 4 bases, J lost 0 bases, and 10 bases lay in between. Germline CDR1 SNHLY, CDR2 FYNNEI. This CDR3 contains 14 residues. CDR3 region: CASSVGVSSYEQYF. Written as DNA, the CDR3 is TGTGCCAGCAGTGTTGGGGTTTCCTCCTACGAGCAGTACTTC. The full variable domain, in which reference TRBV2 and TRBJ2-7 provide the parts outside the CDR3, is EPEVTQTPSHQVTQMGQEVILRCVPISNHLYFYWYRQILGQKVEFLVSFYNNEISEKSEIFDDQFSVERPDGSNFTLKIRSTKLEDSAMYFCASSVGVSSYEQYFGPGTRLTVT.

The rearrangement uses TRBV6-6 and TRBJ2-7, with 14 bases aligning to TRBD2. Germline-derived CDR1 and CDR2 are MNHNY and SVGAGI (reference sequence). After removal of 5 bases from V and 5 bases from J, the junction contained 5 bases not matched to a gene. There are 15 residues in the CDR3. The CDR3 coding sequence is TGTGCCAGCAGTAAGACTAGCGGGAGGGCCGACGAGCAGTACTTC. Translation gives CASSKTSGRADEQYF.

The gene calls are TRBV27 and TRBJ1-1; perhaps TRBD1 as D (6 bases). The germline CDR1 and CDR2 sequences are MNHEY and SMNVEV (reference sequence). This CDR3 is built from 14 residues. Trimming shortened V by 6 bases and J by 1 base, and 12 bases separated the two germline ends. The CDR3 sequence: CASRRNRENTEAFF. CDR3 sequence (DNA): TGTGCCAGCAGGCGAAACAGGGAGAACACTGAAGCTTTCTTT.

With regard to this clone: At one end the junction does not follow the germline gene, possibly because of a read error. Other DNA sequences of this sample code for an identical CDR3. This chain uses TRBV6-1 with TRBJ1-2, with D maybe TRBD1 (6 bases). In germline, CDR1 is MNHNS, CDR2 SASEGT. There are 14 residues in the CDR3. The CDR3 DNA follows: TGTGCCAGCAGTGAAGCAGGCGGGGGCTATGGCTACACATTC. Translation: CASSEAGGGYGYTF.

Points on this clone: With a far larger clone one base away, a read error is the likely cause. This rearrangement joins TRBV25-1 to TRBJ1-1; D is perhaps TRBD1 (5 bases). V lost 7 bases and J lost 1, with 7 bases in between. CDR3 length equals 12 residues. CDR1 is MGHDK and CDR2 is SYGVNS in the germline V gene. The CDR3 region is CASKGQNTEAFF. In DNA form, the CDR3 reads TGTGCCAGCAAAGGACAGAACACTGAAGCTTTCTTT.

The gene calls are TRBV7-9 and TRBJ2-1, with D possibly matching TRBD2 (6 bases). The germline V gene encodes CDR1 SEHNR and CDR2 FQNEAQ (reference sequence). This CDR3 is 14 amino acids long. The V end lost 1 base, the J end lost 8 bases, and 12 bases lay between the germline ends. The CDR3 DNA reads TGTGCCAGCAGCTTAGGGGGACTTCAATATGAGCAGTTCTTC. Translation gives CASSLGGLQYEQFF.

This sequence joins TRBV5-4 and TRBJ2-1, with TRBD1 identical over 8 bases. Germline V gives CDR1 SGHNT, CDR2 YYREEE (reference sequence). The CDR3 is 15 amino acids. The J segment lost 7 bases and the V segment lost 2 bases, leaving 8 bases of the junction unmatched. CDR3 DNA sequence: TGTGCCAGCAGCTTCTGGGACAGGCGAGAAAATGAGCAGTTCTTC. It encodes CASSFWDRRENEQFF.

The V gene is TRBV5-1, the J gene TRBJ1-2, with 9 bases that match TRBD1. Looked up from germline, CDR1 is SGHRS and CDR2 is YFSETQ. The CDR3 extends over 15 amino acids. Trimming took 5 bases from V and 2 from J; bases not matched to a gene: 7. The CDR3 bases are TGCGCCAGCAGACGTCCCGGGACAGGGAACTATGGCTACACCTTC. As protein: CASRRPGTGNYGYTF.

V gene TRBV4-2 combines with J gene TRBJ2-7, with 11 bases that match TRBD2. Unmatched junction bases numbered 11, after V lost 1 base and J lost 0 bases. CDR3 length: 19 residues. CDR1 LGHNA and CDR2 YNFKEQ come from the germline V gene. CDR3 DNA: TGTGCCAGCAGCCAAGTGGGGCTAGCGGGAGGACTCAGCTCCTACGAGCAGTACTTC. This gives the protein CASSQVGLAGGLSSYEQYF.

This chain connects TRBV25-1 to TRBJ2-3, with 8 nucleotides matching TRBD2. CDR3 length equals 13 residues. Per the germline V gene, CDR1 is MGHDK and CDR2 is SYGVNS. The junction had 1 base not matched to a gene; V was cut back by 5 bases and J by 3 bases. CDR3 in DNA: TGTGCCAGCAGTAGCGGGAGTACAGATACGCAGTATTTT. Encoded protein: CASSSGSTDTQYF. The variable domain in full, completed from reference TRBV25-1 and TRBJ2-3, reads EADIYQTPRYLVIGTGKKITLECSQTMGHDKMYWYQQDPGMELHLIHYSYGVNSTEKGDLSSESTVSRIRTEHFPLTLESARPSHTSQYLCASSSGSTDTQYFGPGTRLTVL.

The genes are TRBV6-6 and TRBJ2-2; 16 positions match TRBD2. The junction had 8 bases not matched to a gene; V was cut back by 6 bases and J by 13 bases. Per germline, CDR1 MNHNY and CDR2 SVGAGI (reference sequence). The CDR3 spans 15 residues. CDR3 residues: CASSHGTSGGGGLFF. CDR3 coding DNA: TGTGCCAGCAGCCACGGGACTAGCGGGGGGGGTGGGCTGTTTTTT.

The rearrangement joins TRBV28 to TRBJ2-3; no firm D call. Germline-derived CDR1 and CDR2 are MDHEN and SYDVKM. CDR3 length equals 14 residues. The ends were cut back, 2 bases at V and 6 bases at J, with 12 bases in the middle. CDR3: CASSLAPSADTQYF. CDR3 DNA sequence: TGTGCCAGCAGTTTAGCCCCCTCTGCGGATACGCAGTATTTT.

The chain carries TRBV5-1 and TRBJ2-3; D is unclear. V was clipped by 0 bases and J by 0 bases, with 11 bases between them. CDR3 length equals 16 residues. Germline V lookup: CDR1 SGHRS, CDR2 YFSETQ. The chain's CDR3 is CASSLGGRASTDTQYF. DNA of the CDR3: TGCGCCAGCAGCTTGGGGGGTAGGGCCAGCACAGATACGCAGTATTTT.

The chain recombines TRBV4-1 with TRBJ2-3; D gene ambiguous. The V end was cut by 2 bases, the J end by 1 base, with 13 bases between. CDR3 length: 16 residues. CDR1 and CDR2 (germline): MGHRA, YSYEKL. The CDR3 sequence is CASSQPLGLGTDTQYF. CDR3 DNA: TGCGCCAGCAGCCAACCCCTAGGGCTAGGCACAGATACGCAGTATTTT.

Of note for this clone: The sample carries other DNA sequences with the same CDR3. V gene TRBV28 combines with J gene TRBJ2-1, with 7 bases identical to TRBD2. Looked up from germline, CDR1 is MDHEN and CDR2 is SYDVKM. This CDR3 contains 15 residues. J gave up 0 bases and V 2 bases, and 1 base lay outside the gene matches. The CDR3 DNA sequence: TGTGCCAGCAGTTTAGGCGGGAGCTCCTACAATGAGCAGTTCTTC. It yields the protein CASSLGGSSYNEQFF.

The chain is built from TRBV18 and TRBJ2-1; TRBD1 might be the D (5 bases). V shed 3 bases and J shed 0 bases, with 9 bases lying between them. CDR3 length: 15 amino acids. Germline V gene lookup returns CDR1 KGHSH and CDR2 LQKENI. This CDR3 reads CASSPPGSSYNEQFF. In nucleotides, the CDR3 is TGTGCCAGCTCACCCCCAGGGTCCTCCTACAATGAGCAGTTCTTC.

The gene calls are TRBV7-2 and TRBJ2-5; D gene unclear. Per germline, CDR1 SGHTA and CDR2 FQGNSA. The CDR3 length is 16 residues. V shed 2 bases and J shed 0 bases, with 13 bases lying between them. CDR3 sequence reads: CASSLSPGAYQETQYF. The CDR3 DNA follows: TGTGCCAGCAGCTTATCGCCTGGAGCTTACCAAGAGACCCAGTACTTC.

V is TRBV10-3 and J is TRBJ2-2; 9 bases are shared with TRBD1. The CDR3 runs to 12 residues. Germline values: CDR1 ENHRY, CDR2 SYGVKD. J lost 5 bases, V lost 8 bases, and 0 bases had no gene match. This CDR3 reads CAIGTGTGELFF. The CDR3 DNA is TGTGCCATCGGGACAGGGACCGGGGAGCTGTTTTTT.

The V call is TRBV19, the J call TRBJ2-1; tentatively, D is TRBD2 (6 bases). Trimming pared 7 bases from V and 0 bases from J, leaving 10 bases between. From germline, CDR1 is LNHDA and CDR2 SQIVND (reference sequence). The CDR3 spans 14 residues. The DNA of the CDR3 is TGTGCCAGTACCCGGGGGAGCTCCTACAATGAGCAGTTCTTC. Protein: CASTRGSSYNEQFF.

A single count supports this clone. This chain connects TRBV11-1 to TRBJ2-2; 7 bases line up with TRBD2. V was clipped by 0 bases and J by 5 bases; unmatched bases: 3. The CDR3 has 15 residues. CDR1 SGHAT and CDR2 FQDESV come from the germline V gene (reference sequence). The CDR3 DNA reads TGTGCCAGCAGCTTAGCGGGAGGGGTTACCGGGGAGCTGTTTTTT. The encoded protein is CASSLAGGVTGELFF. The whole variable domain, remainder taken from reference TRBV11-1 and TRBJ2-2, is EAEVAQSPRYKITEKSQAVAFWCDPISGHATLYWYRQILGQGPELLVQFQDESVVDDSQLPKDRFSAERLKGVDSTLKIQPAELGDSAMYLCASSLAGGVTGELFFGEGSRLTVL.

The chain couples TRBV29-1 to TRBJ2-2, with 13 bases lining up with TRBD2. CDR1 is SQVTM, CDR2 ANQGSEA, per germline. There are 15 residues in the CDR3. V gave up 5 bases and J gave up 4 bases; unmatched junction bases: 4. This chain's CDR3 is CSVRTSGSITGELFF. The DNA of the CDR3 is TGCAGCGTTCGGACTAGCGGGAGTATCACCGGGGAGCTGTTTTTT.

This clone was picked up a small number of times. This chain connects TRBV28 to TRBJ1-4; tentative D call: TRBD1 (5 bases). This CDR3 spans 14 amino acids. Deletions cut 3 bases from V and 0 bases from J, with 5 bases between. CDR1 MDHEN and CDR2 SYDVKM come from the germline V gene. CDR3 region: CASSLTATNEKLFF. For the CDR3, the DNA is TGTGCCAGCAGTTTGACAGCAACTAATGAAAAACTGTTTTTT.